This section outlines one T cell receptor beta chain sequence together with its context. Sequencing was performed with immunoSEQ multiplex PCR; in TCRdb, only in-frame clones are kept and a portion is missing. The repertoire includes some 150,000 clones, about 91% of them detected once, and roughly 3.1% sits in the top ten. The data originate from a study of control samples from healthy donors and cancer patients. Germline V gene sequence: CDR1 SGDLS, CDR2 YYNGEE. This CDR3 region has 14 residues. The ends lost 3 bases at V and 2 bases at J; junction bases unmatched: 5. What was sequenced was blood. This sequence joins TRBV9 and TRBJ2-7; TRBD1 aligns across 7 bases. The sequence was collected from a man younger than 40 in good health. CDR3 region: CASSATGTAYEQYF. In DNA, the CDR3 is TGTGCCAGCAGCGCGACAGGGACCGCCTACGAGCAGTACTTC.